These 30 T cell receptor beta chains came from one sample sequenced in a study of T cells in Graves' hyperthyroidism and ophthalmopathy. TCR beta CDR3 sequences were amplified from RNA transcripts. TCR CDR3 underwent first-round RT-PCR with the HTBI primer set. A single record per CDR3 protein comes from TCRdb applying MiXCR to the multiplex PCR reads. The sample contains hundreds of thousands of distinct CDR3 sequences, about 16% of which appear only once. The sequenced sample was blood. The receptors come from a woman between 40 and 50 years old with Graves' ophthalmopathy.

The chain carries TRBV2 and TRBJ1-6; 7 bases map to TRBD1. The CDR3 extends over 15 amino acids. The germline V gene has CDR1 SNHLY and CDR2 FYNNEI. V was clipped by 6 bases and J by 4 bases; unmatched bases: 6. The CDR3 here is CASRLPGQYNSPLHF. CDR3 nucleotide sequence: TGTGCCAGCAGGCTCCCGGGACAGTATAATTCACCCCTCCACTTT. Together with reference TRBV2 and TRBJ1-6, the CDR3 gives the full variable domain: EPEVTQTPSHQVTQMGQEVILRCVPISNHLYFYWYRQILGQKVEFLVSFYNNEISEKSEIFDDQFSVERPDGSNFTLKIRSTKLEDSAMYFCASRLPGQYNSPLHFGNGTRLTVT.

On this clonotype: This may arise from a read error, as a much more abundant clone is one base away. The V call is TRBV20-1, the J call TRBJ2-1; no reliable D call. Germline CDR1 reads DFQATT; CDR2 reads SNEGSKA (reference sequence). CDR3 length: 13 amino acids. This CDR3 is CSARVAGSNAQFF. The DNA of the CDR3 is TGCAGTGCTAGAGTCGCCGGCTCCAATGCGCAGTTCTTC.

This clonotype was picked up many times. The V call is TRBV6-1, the J call TRBJ2-3, with D perhaps matching TRBD2 (6 bases). Germline V CDR1 and CDR2: MNHNS, SASEGT. Trimming removed 2 bases at V and 4 bases at J, with 10 bases between. The CDR3 sequence is 14 residues long. The CDR3 reads CASSERGYADTQYF. The DNA of the CDR3 is TGTGCCAGCAGTGAACGGGGGTACGCAGATACGCAGTATTTT.

The CDR3 spells CATSRDLMTTGGYNEQFF. The CDR3 nucleotides read TGTGCCACCAGCAGAGATCTAATGACAACAGGGGGATACAATGAGCAGTTCTTC. The chain links TRBV15 to TRBJ2-1, with TRBD1 matching 8 bases. CDR3 size: 18 residues. Losses at the gene ends were 0 bases for V and 4 bases for J; bases not matched to a gene: 11. Germline loops: CDR1 LNHNV, CDR2 YYDKDF (reference sequence).

This clonotype was detected many times. The chain recombines TRBV20-1 with TRBJ1-2; weak D call: TRBD1 (5 bases). Germline loops: CDR1 DFQATT, CDR2 SNEGSKA (reference sequence). This CDR3 has 15 amino acids. Between the trimmed V and J ends, which lost 3 bases and 0 bases, there was a span of 14 bases. The CDR3 DNA sequence: TGCAGTGCTAGTGACCAGGGATTGACTAACTATGGCTACACCTTC. Translated, it gives CSASDQGLTNYGYTF.

The chain carries TRBV10-3 and TRBJ1-5; 7 bases match TRBD1. This CDR3 contains 16 residues. Trimming at V came to 6 bases and at J to 0 bases, leaving 8 bases not matched to a gene. Germline V lookup: CDR1 ENHRY, CDR2 SYGVKD. CDR3 protein: CAISRQGVGSNQPQHF. The CDR3 coding sequence is TGTGCCATCAGCCGACAGGGCGTCGGTAGCAATCAGCCCCAGCATTTT.

A few counts support this clonotype. This chain uses TRBV9 with TRBJ2-7; D perhaps matches TRBD1 (5 bases). Trimming cost V 4 bases and J 2 bases, with 13 bases left between them. Per the germline V gene, CDR1 is SGDLS and CDR2 is YYNGEE. The CDR3 length is 14 residues. CDR3 DNA sequence: TGTGCCAGCAGCTTTACGACAGCCCCCTACGAGCAGTACTTC. Its protein product is CASSFTTAPYEQYF.

This clonotype was picked up a small number of times. J is TRBJ2-2 and V is TRBV7-8; weak D call: TRBD1 (5 bases). This CDR3 comprises 15 residues. V lost 5 bases to trimming and J lost 1 base, with 11 bases between them. Germline V gene data show CDR1 as SGHVS and CDR2 as FQNEAQ. CDR3 in amino acids: CASSPLRVNTGELFF. Here the CDR3 DNA reads TGTGCCAGCAGCCCCCTCAGGGTGAACACCGGGGAGCTGTTTTTT. The whole variable domain, remainder taken from reference TRBV7-8 and TRBJ2-2, is GAGVSQSPRYKVAKRGQDVALRCDPISGHVSLFWYQQALGQGPEFLTYFQNEAQLDKSGLPSDRFFAERPEGSVSTLKIQRTQQEDSAVYLCASSPLRVNTGELFFGEGSRLTVL.

This clonotype was found many times. The rearrangement joins TRBV20-1 to TRBJ2-1; D unclear. Germline assignment: CDR1 DFQATT and CDR2 SNEGSKA (reference sequence). This CDR3 is built from 10 residues. Between the trimmed V and J ends, which lost 2 bases and 6 bases, there was a span of 2 bases. This CDR3 reads CSARINEQFF. The CDR3 nucleotides read TGCAGTGCTAGAATCAATGAGCAGTTCTTC.

The chain couples TRBV27 to TRBJ2-1; TRBD2 matches 7 bases. The CDR3 has 16 residues. V was clipped by 3 bases and J by 7 bases; unmatched bases: 12. Germline assignment: CDR1 MNHEY and CDR2 SMNVEV (reference sequence). The CDR3 DNA follows: TGTGCCAGCAGTTTGCATCTAGCGGAGGAGCTAAATGAGCAGTTCTTC. Translation: CASSLHLAEELNEQFF.

This clonotype appeared many times. The chain links TRBV28 to TRBJ2-5; 9 bases map to TRBD1. CDR1 is MDHEN, CDR2 SYDVKM, per germline. The junction had 4 bases not matched to a gene; V was cut back by 4 bases and J by 4 bases. The CDR3 is 14 residues long. As DNA, the CDR3 is TGTGCCAGCAGTTCATGGGACAGGGCAGAGACCCAGTACTTC. Protein: CASSSWDRAETQYF.

The rearrangement links TRBV24-1 to TRBJ1-1; 7 bases are a match to TRBD1. The J segment lost 6 bases and the V segment lost 1 base, leaving 7 bases of the junction unmatched. The CDR3 sequence is 15 residues long. Per germline, CDR1 KGHDR and CDR2 SFDVKD. In nucleotides, the CDR3 is TGTGCCACCAGTGATTTCAGGGGGGGAAGCCCTGAAGCTTTCTTT. This translates into CATSDFRGGSPEAFF.

This clonotype has at least ten counts. The chain uses TRBV12-3 or TRBV12-4 and TRBJ1-5, with no clear D. The CDR3 has 14 residues. V lost 5 bases and J 2 bases, leaving 10 bases between the germline ends. The CDR3 loop is CASSTGVGNQPQHF. CDR3 DNA: TGTGCCAGCAGTACCGGGGTGGGCAATCAGCCCCAGCATTTT.

This clonotype was counted ten times or more. The J gene is TRBJ2-5, the V gene TRBV20-1; no firm D call. Germline values: CDR1 DFQATT, CDR2 SNEGSKA (reference sequence). The CDR3 length is 14 residues. Trimming removed 0 bases at V and 2 bases at J, with 10 bases between. This chain's CDR3 is CSARDITVQETQYF. The CDR3 DNA sequence: TGCAGTGCTAGAGATATAACAGTACAAGAGACCCAGTACTTC.

This clonotype was seen repeatedly, ten times or more. The CDR3 reads CSVQLGYDTEAFF. The CDR3 DNA sequence: TGCAGCGTCCAACTAGGTTATGACACTGAAGCTTTCTTT. The chain has TRBV29-1 and TRBJ1-1; no definite D call. V was cut by 6 bases and J by 3 bases, with 14 bases left in between. Per germline, CDR1 SQVTM and CDR2 ANQGSEA. This CDR3 is built from 13 residues.

This clonotype was recorded many times. The chain combines TRBV28 with TRBJ2-1; D may be TRBD1 (5 bases). Germline values: CDR1 MDHEN, CDR2 SYDVKM. Trimming pared 6 bases from V and 6 bases from J, leaving 15 bases between. This CDR3 spans 14 amino acids. For the CDR3, the DNA is TGTGCCAGCAGGAGCTCAAGGGGTCGCAATGAGCAGTTCTTC. It specifies CASRSSRGRNEQFF.

The table lists this clonotype with many counts. The chain joins TRBV2 to TRBJ2-7; D remains ambiguous. V was clipped by 8 bases and J by 3 bases, with 8 bases between them. Germline lookup yields CDR1 SNHLY and CDR2 FYNNEI. The CDR3 is 11 residues long. The CDR3 sequence is CASGTNYEQYF. DNA of the CDR3: TGTGCCAGCGGAACCAACTACGAGCAGTACTTC. The variable domain in full, with the rest retrieved from reference TRBV2 and TRBJ2-7, is EPEVTQTPSHQVTQMGQEVILRCVPISNHLYFYWYRQILGQKVEFLVSFYNNEISEKSEIFDDQFSVERPDGSNFTLKIRSTKLEDSAMYFCASGTNYEQYFGPGTRLTVT.

Comment on this clonotype: A read error is possible here, since a much larger clone lies one base away. The chain joins TRBV30 to TRBJ1-2; maybe TRBD1 (6 bases). Per germline, CDR1 GTSNPN and CDR2 SVGIG (reference sequence). The CDR3 covers 12 residues. V was pared by 5 bases and J by 4 bases, with 11 bases between. CDR3: CAWGEQGYGYTF. In nucleotides, the CDR3 is TGTGCCTGGGGTGAACAGGGCTATGGCTACACCTTC.

This clonotype was detected only a few times. This chain connects TRBV19 to TRBJ1-6; perhaps TRBD1 as D (5 bases). Trimming pared 5 bases from V and 6 bases from J, leaving 14 bases between. CDR3 length: 15 residues. Germline V gives CDR1 LNHDA, CDR2 SQIVND (reference sequence). Here the CDR3 reads CASSGPGNVNSPLHF. The CDR3 DNA sequence: TGTGCCAGTAGTGGTCCAGGGAACGTTAATTCACCCCTCCACTTT.

The chain has TRBV4-1 and TRBJ2-5, with TRBD1 identical over 9 bases. Per the germline V gene, CDR1 is MGHRA and CDR2 is YSYEKL. The CDR3 runs to 19 residues. V gave up 2 bases and J gave up 2 bases; unmatched junction bases: 15. Here the CDR3 reads CASSQSVLGTGTKQETQYF. CDR3 coding DNA: TGCGCCAGCAGCCAAAGCGTCCTCGGGACAGGGACGAAGCAAGAGACCCAGTACTTC.

This clonotype showed up just a few times. The chain is built from TRBV25-1 and TRBJ2-5; possibly TRBD1 or TRBD2 for D (7 bases each). The length of the CDR3 is 12 residues. Deletions cut 6 bases from V and 7 bases from J, with 12 bases between. Per the germline V gene, CDR1 is MGHDK and CDR2 is SYGVNS. The CDR3 sequence: CASRTRGGTQYF. The DNA of the CDR3 is TGTGCCAGCAGAACCAGGGGGGGGACCCAGTACTTC.

The chain couples TRBV7-8 to TRBJ1-1; weak D call: TRBD1 (6 bases). V was cut by 0 bases and J by 4 bases, with 9 bases left in between. CDR1 is SGHVS and CDR2 is FQNEAQ in the germline V gene. This CDR3 is 14 amino acids long. DNA of the CDR3: TGTGCCAGCAGCTTAGCCACAGGGTTCACTGAAGCTTTCTTT. This encodes CASSLATGFTEAFF.

This chain uses TRBV6-1 with TRBJ2-4; D is perhaps TRBD2 (5 bases). The ends were cut back, 6 bases at V and 0 bases at J, with 9 bases in the middle. The germline V gene has CDR1 MNHNS and CDR2 SASEGT. The CDR3 length is 14 residues. CDR3 region: CASSLLVAKNIQYF. In DNA form, the CDR3 reads TGTGCCAGCAGCCTACTAGTAGCCAAAAACATTCAGTACTTC.

There are many counts of this clonotype. V usage is TRBV4-1 and J usage is TRBJ2-5; D might be TRBD1 or TRBD2, each matching 5 bases. V dropped 0 bases and J dropped 3 bases, with 11 bases sitting between them. CDR1 is MGHRA, CDR2 YSYEKL, per germline. The CDR3 extends over 15 amino acids. CDR3 amino acids: CASSQDQGTEETQYF. DNA of the CDR3: TGCGCCAGCAGCCAAGATCAAGGGACGGAAGAGACCCAGTACTTC.

This clonotype was picked up many times. V gene TRBV2 combines with J gene TRBJ2-5; TRBD2 aligns across 9 bases. There are 15 residues in the CDR3. The ends lost 4 bases at V and 3 bases at J; junction bases unmatched: 6. CDR1 and CDR2 from the germline V gene are SNHLY and FYNNEI. In nucleotides, the CDR3 is TGTGCCAGCAGTGGGACTAGCGCCGGAAAAGAGACCCAGTACTTC. Its protein is CASSGTSAGKETQYF.

The rearrangement joins TRBV12-3 or TRBV12-4 to TRBJ1-1; weak D call: TRBD1 (5 bases). The CDR3 contains 16 residues. The V end lost 4 bases, the J end lost 2 bases, and 17 bases lay between the germline ends. The CDR3 reads CASSYERDRGNTEAFF. The CDR3 nucleotides read TGTGCCAGCAGTTACGAACGGGACCGGGGCAACACTGAAGCTTTCTTT.

This clonotype has ten or more counts. The chain employs TRBV18 and TRBJ2-1; D assignment may be TRBD1 or TRBD2 (5 bases each). From germline, CDR1 is KGHSH and CDR2 LQKENI. V was shortened by 3 bases and J by 6 bases, with 12 bases between the two germline ends. The CDR3 sequence is 14 residues long. In DNA, the CDR3 is TGTGCCAGCTCACCCACCGGGACCTCCAATGAGCAGTTCTTC. Its translation: CASSPTGTSNEQFF.

This clonotype was found many times. The chain carries TRBV6-1 and TRBJ1-2; a possible D gene is TRBD1 (6 bases). CDR1 MNHNS and CDR2 SASEGT come from the germline V gene. Trimming pared 5 bases from V and 3 bases from J, leaving 10 bases between. The CDR3 has 13 residues. This chain's CDR3 is CASSPSGDYGYTF. Written as DNA, the CDR3 is TGTGCCAGCAGTCCATCAGGGGACTATGGCTACACCTTC.

CDR3 amino acids: CASRRTGNTDTQYF. Here the CDR3 DNA reads TGTGCCAGCAGACGGACAGGGAACACAGATACGCAGTATTTT. The V and J genes are TRBV6-1 and TRBJ2-3; 8 bases fit TRBD1. The CDR3 totals 14 residues. Germline V gene sequence: CDR1 MNHNS, CDR2 SASEGT. J was trimmed by 2 bases and V by 6 bases; bases with no gene match: 4.

The CDR3: CASSKLEGESHSTDTQYF. CDR3 bases: TGTGCCAGCTCAAAACTAGAGGGGGAATCTCATAGCACAGATACGCAGTATTTT. The chain couples TRBV18 to TRBJ2-3, with a possible D match to TRBD1 (6 bases). The CDR3 sequence is 18 residues long. Germline lookup yields CDR1 KGHSH and CDR2 LQKENI. V was cut by 5 bases and J by 0 bases, with 21 bases left in between. The whole variable domain, remainder taken from reference TRBV18 and TRBJ2-3, is NAGVMQNPRHLVRRRGQEARLRCSPMKGHSHVYWYRQLPEEGLKFMVYLQKENIIDESGMPKERFSAEFPKEGPSILRIQQVVRGDSAAYFCASSKLEGESHSTDTQYFGPGTRLTVL.